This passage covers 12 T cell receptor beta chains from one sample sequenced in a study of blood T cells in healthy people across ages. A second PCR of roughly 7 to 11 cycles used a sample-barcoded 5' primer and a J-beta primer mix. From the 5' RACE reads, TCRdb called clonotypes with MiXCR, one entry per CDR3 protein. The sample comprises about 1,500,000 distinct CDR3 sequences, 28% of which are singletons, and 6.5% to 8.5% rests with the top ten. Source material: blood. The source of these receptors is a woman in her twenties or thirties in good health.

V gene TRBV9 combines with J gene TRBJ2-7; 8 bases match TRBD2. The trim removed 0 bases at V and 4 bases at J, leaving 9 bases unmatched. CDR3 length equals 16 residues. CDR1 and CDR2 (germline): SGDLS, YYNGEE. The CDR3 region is CASSVGPNSGSYEQYF. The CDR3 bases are TGTGCCAGCAGCGTAGGGCCCAACAGCGGGAGTTACGAGCAGTACTTC.

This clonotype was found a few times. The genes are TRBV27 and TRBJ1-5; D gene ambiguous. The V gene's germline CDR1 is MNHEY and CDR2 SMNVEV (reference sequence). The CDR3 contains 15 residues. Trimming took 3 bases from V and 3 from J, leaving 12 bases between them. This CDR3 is CASSFGRPDNQPQHF. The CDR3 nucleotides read TGTGCCAGCAGTTTCGGCAGGCCCGACAATCAGCCCCAGCATTTT.

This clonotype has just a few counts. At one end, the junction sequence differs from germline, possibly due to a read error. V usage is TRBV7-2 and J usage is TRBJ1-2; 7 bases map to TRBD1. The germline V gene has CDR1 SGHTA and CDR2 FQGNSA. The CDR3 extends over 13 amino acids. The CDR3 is CANSPDRNYGYTF. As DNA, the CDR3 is TGTGCCAACAGCCCGGACAGGAATTATGGCTACACCTTC.

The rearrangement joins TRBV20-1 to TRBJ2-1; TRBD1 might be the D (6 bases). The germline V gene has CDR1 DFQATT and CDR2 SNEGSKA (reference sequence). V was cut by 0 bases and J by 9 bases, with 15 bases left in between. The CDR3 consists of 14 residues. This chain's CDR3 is CSARDRGGRGEQFF. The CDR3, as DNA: TGCAGTGCTAGAGACAGGGGCGGCCGCGGTGAGCAGTTCTTC.

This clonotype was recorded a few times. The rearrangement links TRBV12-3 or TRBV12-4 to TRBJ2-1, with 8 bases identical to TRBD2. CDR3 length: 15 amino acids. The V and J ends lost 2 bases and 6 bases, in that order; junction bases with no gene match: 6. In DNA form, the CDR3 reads TGTGCCAGCAGTTTAAGGCGGGGGGATAGCAATGAGCAGTTCTTC. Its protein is CASSLRRGDSNEQFF.

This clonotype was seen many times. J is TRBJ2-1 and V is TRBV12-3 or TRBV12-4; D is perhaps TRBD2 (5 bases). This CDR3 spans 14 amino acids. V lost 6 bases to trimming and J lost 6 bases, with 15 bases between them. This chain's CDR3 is CASRSNDEGNEQFF. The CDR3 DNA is TGTGCCAGCAGATCGAATGACGAGGGCAATGAGCAGTTCTTC.

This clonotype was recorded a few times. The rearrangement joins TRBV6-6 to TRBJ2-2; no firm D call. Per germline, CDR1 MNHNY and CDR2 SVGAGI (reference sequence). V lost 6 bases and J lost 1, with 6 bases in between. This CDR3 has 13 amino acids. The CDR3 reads CASRDRNTGELFF. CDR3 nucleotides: TGTGCCAGCAGGGATCGGAACACCGGGGAGCTGTTTTTT.

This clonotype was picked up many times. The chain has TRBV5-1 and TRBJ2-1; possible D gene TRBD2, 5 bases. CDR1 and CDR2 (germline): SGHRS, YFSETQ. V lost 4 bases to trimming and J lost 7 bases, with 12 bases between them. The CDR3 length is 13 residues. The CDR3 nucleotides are TGCGCCAGCAGCCCAGCACGGGGAAATGAGCAGTTCTTC. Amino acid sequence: CASSPARGNEQFF.

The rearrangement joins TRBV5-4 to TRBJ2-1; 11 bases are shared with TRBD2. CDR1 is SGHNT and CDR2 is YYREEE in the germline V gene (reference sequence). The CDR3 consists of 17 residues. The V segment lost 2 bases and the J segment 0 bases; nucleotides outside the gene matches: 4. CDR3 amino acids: CASSFSSGGSSYNEQFF. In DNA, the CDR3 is TGTGCCAGCAGCTTTTCTAGCGGGGGGAGCTCCTACAATGAGCAGTTCTTC.

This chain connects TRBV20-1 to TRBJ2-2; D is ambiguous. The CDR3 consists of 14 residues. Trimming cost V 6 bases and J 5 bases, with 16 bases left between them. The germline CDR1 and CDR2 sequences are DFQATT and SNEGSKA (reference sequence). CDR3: CSAQPQRRTGELFF. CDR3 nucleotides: TGCAGTGCCCAACCACAGAGGCGGACCGGGGAGCTGTTTTTT.

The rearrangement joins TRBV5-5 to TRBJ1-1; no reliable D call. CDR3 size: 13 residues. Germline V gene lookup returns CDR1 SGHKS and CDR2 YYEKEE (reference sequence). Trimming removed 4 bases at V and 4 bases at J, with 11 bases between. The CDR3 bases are TGTGCCAGCAGCCGTCTCAGATCCACTGAAGCTTTCTTT. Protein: CASSRLRSTEAFF.

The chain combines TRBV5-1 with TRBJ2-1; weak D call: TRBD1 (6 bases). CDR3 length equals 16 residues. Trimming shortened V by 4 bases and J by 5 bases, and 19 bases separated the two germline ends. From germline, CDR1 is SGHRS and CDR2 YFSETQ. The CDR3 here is CASSRGGHEGHNEQFF. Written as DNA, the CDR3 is TGCGCCAGCAGCAGAGGGGGACATGAGGGACACAATGAGCAGTTCTTC.